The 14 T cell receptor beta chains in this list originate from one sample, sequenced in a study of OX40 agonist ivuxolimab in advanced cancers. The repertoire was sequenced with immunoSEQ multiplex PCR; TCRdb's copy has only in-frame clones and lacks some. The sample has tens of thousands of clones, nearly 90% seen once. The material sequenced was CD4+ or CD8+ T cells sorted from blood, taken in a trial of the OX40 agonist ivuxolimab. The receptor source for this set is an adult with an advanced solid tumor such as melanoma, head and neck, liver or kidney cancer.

This CDR3 reads CASSLALLQGPGYGYTF. The DNA of the CDR3 is TGTGCCAGCAGCTTAGCTTTGTTACAGGGGCCTGGCTATGGCTACACCTTC. This rearrangement joins TRBV7-9 to TRBJ1-2; TRBD1 matches at 7 bases. Looked up from germline, CDR1 is SEHNR and CDR2 is FQNEAQ (reference sequence). This CDR3 has 17 amino acids. The junction had 11 bases not matched to a gene; V was cut back by 0 bases and J by 4 bases.

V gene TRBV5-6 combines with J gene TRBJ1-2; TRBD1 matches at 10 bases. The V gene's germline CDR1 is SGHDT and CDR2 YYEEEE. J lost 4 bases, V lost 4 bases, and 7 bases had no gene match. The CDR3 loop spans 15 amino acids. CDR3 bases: TGTGCCAGCAGCACAGCCGGGACAGGGGTCTATGGCTACACCTTC. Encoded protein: CASSTAGTGVYGYTF. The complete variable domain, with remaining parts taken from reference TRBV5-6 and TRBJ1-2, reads DAGVTQSPTHLIKTRGQQVTLRCSPKSGHDTVSWYQQALGQGPQFIFQYYEEEERQRGNFPDRFSGHQFPNYSSELNVNALLLGDSALYLCASSTAGTGVYGYTFGSGTRLTVV.

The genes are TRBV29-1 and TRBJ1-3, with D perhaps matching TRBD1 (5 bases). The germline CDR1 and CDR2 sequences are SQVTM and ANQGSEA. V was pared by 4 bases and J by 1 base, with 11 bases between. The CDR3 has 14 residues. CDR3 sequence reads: CSVAPGISGNTIYF. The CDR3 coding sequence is TGCAGCGTTGCACCAGGGATTTCTGGAAACACCATATATTTT.

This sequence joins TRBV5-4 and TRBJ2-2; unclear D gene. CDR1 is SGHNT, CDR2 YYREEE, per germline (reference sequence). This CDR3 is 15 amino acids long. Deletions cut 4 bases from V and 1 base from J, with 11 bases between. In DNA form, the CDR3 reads TGTGCCAGCAGCCTGGGCTCAGGGAACACCGGGGAGCTGTTTTTT. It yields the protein CASSLGSGNTGELFF.

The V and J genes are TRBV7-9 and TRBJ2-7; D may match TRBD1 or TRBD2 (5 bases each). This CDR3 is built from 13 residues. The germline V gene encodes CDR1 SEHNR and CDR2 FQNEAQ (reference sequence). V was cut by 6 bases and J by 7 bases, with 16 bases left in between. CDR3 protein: CASSGSGTPEQYV. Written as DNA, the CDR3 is TGTGCCAGCAGTGGATCGGGGACCCCGGAGCAGTACGTC.

The chain's CDR3 is CASRLNSVSSYEQYF. For the CDR3, the DNA is TGCGCCAGCAGGCTAAATAGCGTAAGCTCCTACGAGCAGTACTTC. The chain uses TRBV4-3 and TRBJ2-7, with D possibly matching TRBD2 (5 bases). V was cut by 6 bases and J by 0 bases, with 15 bases left in between. CDR1 is LGHNA, CDR2 YSLEER, per germline. CDR3 size: 15 residues.

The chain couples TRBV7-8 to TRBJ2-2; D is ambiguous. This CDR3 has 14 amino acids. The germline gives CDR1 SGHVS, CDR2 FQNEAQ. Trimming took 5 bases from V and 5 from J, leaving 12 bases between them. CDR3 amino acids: CASSPKTDTGELFF. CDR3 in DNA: TGTGCCAGCAGCCCGAAGACTGATACCGGGGAGCTGTTTTTT. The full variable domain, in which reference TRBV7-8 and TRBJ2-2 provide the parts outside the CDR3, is GAGVSQSPRYKVAKRGQDVALRCDPISGHVSLFWYQQALGQGPEFLTYFQNEAQLDKSGLPSDRFFAERPEGSVSTLKIQRTQQEDSAVYLCASSPKTDTGELFFGEGSRLTVL.

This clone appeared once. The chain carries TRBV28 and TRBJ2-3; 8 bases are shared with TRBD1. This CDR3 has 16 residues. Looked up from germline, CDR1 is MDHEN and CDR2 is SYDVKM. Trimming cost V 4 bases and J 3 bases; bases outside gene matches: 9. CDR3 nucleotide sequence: TGTGCCAGCAGTTCCCTGGGACAGGCTTCAACAGATACGCAGTATTTT. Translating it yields CASSSLGQASTDTQYF.

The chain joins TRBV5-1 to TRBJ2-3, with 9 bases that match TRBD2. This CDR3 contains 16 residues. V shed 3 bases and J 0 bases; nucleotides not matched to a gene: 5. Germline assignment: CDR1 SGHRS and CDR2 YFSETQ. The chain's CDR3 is CASSSGAGGSTDTQYF. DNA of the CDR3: TGCGCCAGCAGCTCCGGGGCGGGGGGGAGCACAGATACGCAGTATTTT.

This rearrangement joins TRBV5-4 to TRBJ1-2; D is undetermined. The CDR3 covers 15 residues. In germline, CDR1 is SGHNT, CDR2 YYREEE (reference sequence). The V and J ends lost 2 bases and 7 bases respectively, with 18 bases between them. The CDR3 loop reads CASSLPSDGLGGYTF. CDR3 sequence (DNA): TGTGCCAGCAGCTTACCGTCCGATGGTCTGGGTGGCTACACCTTC.

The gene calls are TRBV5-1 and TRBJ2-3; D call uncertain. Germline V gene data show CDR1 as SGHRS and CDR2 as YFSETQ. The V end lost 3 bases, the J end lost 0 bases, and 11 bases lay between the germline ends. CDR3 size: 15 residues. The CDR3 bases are TGCGCCAGCAGCTCCTCAGGTGTTAGCACAGATACGCAGTATTTT. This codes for CASSSSGVSTDTQYF.

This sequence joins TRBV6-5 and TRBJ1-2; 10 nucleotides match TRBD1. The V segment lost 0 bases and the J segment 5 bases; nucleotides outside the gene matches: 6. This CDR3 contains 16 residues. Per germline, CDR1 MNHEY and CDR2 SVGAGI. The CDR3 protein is CASSYSRTGGGYGYTF. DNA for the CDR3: TGTGCCAGCAGTTACTCCCGGACAGGGGGTGGATATGGCTACACCTTC.

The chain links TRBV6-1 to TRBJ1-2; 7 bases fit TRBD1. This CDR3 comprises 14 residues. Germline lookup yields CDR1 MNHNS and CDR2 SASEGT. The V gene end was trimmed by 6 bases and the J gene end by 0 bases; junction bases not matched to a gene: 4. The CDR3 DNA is TGTGCCAGCAGAGCCGGGACAGCTAACTATGGCTACACCTTC. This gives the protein CASRAGTANYGYTF.

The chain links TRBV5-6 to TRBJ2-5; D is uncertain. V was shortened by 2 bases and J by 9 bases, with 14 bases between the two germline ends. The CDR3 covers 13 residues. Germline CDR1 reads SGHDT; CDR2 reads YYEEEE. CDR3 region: CASSFADLGAQYF. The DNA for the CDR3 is TGTGCCAGCAGCTTCGCGGATCTTGGGGCCCAGTACTTC.